What follows are 18 T cell receptor beta chains derived from one specimen sequenced in a study of neoadjuvant anti-PD-1 for oral cavity cancer (dated by TCRdb to 2020 to 2022). Receptor amplification or capture employed the immunoSEQ multiplex PCR assay. The immuneACCESS repertoire file appears here via TCRdb, limited to in-frame rearrangements. These files lack a portion of the clones; in checked studies, under half of the deficit traces to unresolved V genes, and the cause of the others is not known. The sample table contains about 14,000 clones; only one count was recorded for around 70% of them. The ten most abundant clones make up roughly 2% of the sample. The time point label for this specimen denotes: before neoadjuvant nivolumab. The source was PBMCs, collected before nivolumab (anti-PD-1) treatment. The receptors come from a person aged 40 to 85 with oral cavity squamous cell carcinoma.

The chain is built from TRBV9 and TRBJ2-7; 7 bases match TRBD1. V lost 0 bases to trimming and J lost 7 bases; unmatched junction nucleotides: 4. CDR1 is SGDLS, CDR2 YYNGEE, per germline. The CDR3 is made up of 13 amino acids. Here the CDR3 DNA reads TGTGCCAGCAGCGTAGAGGGGGCAAGGGAGCAGTACTTC. Its protein is CASSVEGAREQYF.

This clone was detected a few times. An end of the junction differs from the germline gene, which may be a read error. The CDR3 DNA reads TGTGCCAGTAGCGTAGAGGCTAACTATGGCTACACCTTC. Its protein is CASSVEANYGYTF. The chain combines TRBV9 with TRBJ1-2, with D hard to call. Germline V gene data show CDR1 as SGDLS and CDR2 as YYNGEE. The CDR3 has 13 amino acids.

The chain recombines TRBV15 with TRBJ2-1; D may be TRBD1 (5 bases). V gave up 4 bases and J gave up 5 bases, with 12 bases separating them. CDR1 and CDR2 from the germline V gene are LNHNV and YYDKDF (reference sequence). The CDR3 runs to 14 residues. CDR3 amino acids: CATSKGIRDNEQFF. The CDR3 nucleotides read TGTGCCACCAGCAAAGGGATCAGGGACAATGAGCAGTTCTTC.

This clone was detected only a few times. The genes are TRBV7-9 and TRBJ1-6; the match to TRBD1 covers 12 bases. Losses at the gene ends were 5 bases for V and 10 bases for J; bases not matched to a gene: 0. This CDR3 spans 13 amino acids. Germline V gene lookup returns CDR1 SEHNR and CDR2 FQNEAQ (reference sequence). The chain's CDR3 is CASSGTGGSPLHF. The CDR3 nucleotides are TGTGCCAGCAGCGGGACAGGGGGCTCACCCCTCCACTTT.

This clone occurred once. The chain employs TRBV7-8 and TRBJ2-7; D remains ambiguous. V shed 4 bases and J shed 3 bases, with 10 bases lying between them. There are 13 residues in the CDR3. Germline V gives CDR1 SGHVS, CDR2 FQNEAQ. The CDR3 DNA sequence: TGTGCCAGCAGCTCCAGCTCAATCTACGAGCAGTACTTC. This encodes CASSSSSIYEQYF.

The V call is TRBV4-1, the J call TRBJ2-7; the match to TRBD2 covers 8 bases. Germline trimming cut 4 bases from V and 2 bases from J; bases unmatched to any gene: 7. The CDR3 runs 15 residues. Per the germline V gene, CDR1 is MGHRA and CDR2 is YSYEKL. The CDR3 spells CASSPPLAGPYEQYF. CDR3 in DNA: TGCGCCAGCAGCCCCCCGCTAGCGGGTCCCTACGAGCAGTACTTC.

The chain combines TRBV28 with TRBJ2-7; D might be TRBD2 (6 bases). Per germline, CDR1 MDHEN and CDR2 SYDVKM. This CDR3 has 13 amino acids. V lost 2 bases to trimming and J lost 6 bases, with 11 bases between them. CDR3 in DNA: TGTGCCAGCAGTTTAACCCAGACTAGCGAGCAGTACTTC. Translating gives CASSLTQTSEQYF.

V usage is TRBV7-9 and J usage is TRBJ1-2; 7 nucleotides agree with TRBD1. The V segment lost 0 bases and the J segment 7 bases; nucleotides outside the gene matches: 5. The CDR3 is 14 amino acids. CDR1 is SEHNR, CDR2 FQNEAQ, per germline (reference sequence). The CDR3 sequence: CASSLAWTGSGYTF. The CDR3 DNA follows: TGTGCCAGCAGCTTAGCGTGGACAGGAAGTGGCTACACCTTC.

J is TRBJ2-2 and V is TRBV18, with 8 bases fitting TRBD1. The CDR3 is 15 amino acids. Unmatched junction bases numbered 5, after V lost 3 bases and J lost 5 bases. The germline CDR1 and CDR2 sequences are KGHSH and LQKENI. The CDR3 DNA reads TGTGCCAGCTCACCCCGGACAGGGAGTACCGGGGAGCTGTTTTTT. It codes for CASSPRTGSTGELFF.

The chain joins TRBV29-1 to TRBJ2-7; 11 bases are a match to TRBD2. V dropped 4 bases and J dropped 6; count of bases not matched to a gene: 11. Germline CDR1 SQVTM, CDR2 ANQGSEA. This CDR3 is built from 15 residues. The CDR3: CSVGVLAGVLREQYF. The CDR3, as DNA: TGCAGCGTTGGTGTACTAGCGGGAGTCCTACGCGAGCAGTACTTC.

This clone was found a few times. This chain connects TRBV2 to TRBJ1-6, with 7 positions matching TRBD1. The V gene end was trimmed by 6 bases and the J gene end by 10 bases; junction bases not matched to a gene: 6. The CDR3 has 13 residues. The germline CDR1 and CDR2 sequences are SNHLY and FYNNEI. CDR3 nucleotides: TGTGCCAGCAGAGGGGGCCCGGACTCACCCCTCCACTTT. It is translated as CASRGGPDSPLHF.

This chain joins TRBV5-4 and TRBJ2-7; D is unclear. Trimming took off 0 bases at V and 2 bases at J, with 9 bases between the two ends. CDR1 is SGHNT and CDR2 is YYREEE in the germline V gene (reference sequence). This CDR3 contains 14 residues. This CDR3 is CASSLGSEAYEQYF. The CDR3 DNA follows: TGTGCCAGCAGCTTGGGGAGCGAGGCCTACGAGCAGTACTTC.

The chain combines TRBV10-2 with TRBJ2-7; 7 bases map to TRBD1. CDR1 is WSHSY and CDR2 is SAAADI in the germline V gene. The CDR3 consists of 13 residues. V dropped 7 bases and J dropped 3; count of bases not matched to a gene: 6. The CDR3 sequence is CASNSQGDYEQYF. The CDR3 DNA reads TGCGCCAGCAATTCCCAGGGGGACTACGAGCAGTACTTC.

The J gene is TRBJ1-5, the V gene TRBV28; D not certain. This CDR3 has 12 amino acids. In germline, CDR1 is MDHEN, CDR2 SYDVKM. Trimming cost V 11 bases and J 0 bases, with 8 bases left between them. The CDR3 spells CAGSDSNQPQHF. The CDR3 region has the DNA TGTGCCGGCTCCGATAGCAATCAGCCCCAGCATTTT.

This chain's CDR3 is CASSESTRQETQYF. The CDR3 DNA reads TGCGCCAGCAGTGAGTCGACTAGACAAGAGACCCAGTACTTC. The chain recombines TRBV10-1 with TRBJ2-5; tentative D call: TRBD2 (6 bases). CDR1 is WNHNN, CDR2 SYGVQD, per germline (reference sequence). V lost 0 bases to trimming and J lost 2 bases, with 7 bases between them. This CDR3 is 14 amino acids long.

V usage is TRBV7-9 and J usage is TRBJ1-1; no clear D gene. This CDR3 spans 13 amino acids. Germline CDR1 and CDR2: SEHNR and FQNEAQ (reference sequence). V was pared by 5 bases and J by 1 base, with 8 bases between. CDR3 DNA: TGTGCCAGCAGCCGTACAGAGAACACTGAAGCTTTCTTT. Translated, it gives CASSRTENTEAFF.

The chain recombines TRBV27 with TRBJ2-2; D gene uncertain. The CDR3 is made up of 14 amino acids. Trimming took 2 bases from V and 2 from J, leaving 6 bases between them. Germline loops: CDR1 MNHEY, CDR2 SMNVEV (reference sequence). CDR3 nucleotide sequence: TGTGCCAGCAGTTTAACCAGCAACACCGGGGAGCTGTTTTTT. It codes for CASSLTSNTGELFF.

The gene calls are TRBV28 and TRBJ2-2; D remains unclear. Germline V CDR1 and CDR2: MDHEN, SYDVKM. Trimming pared 2 bases from V and 3 bases from J, leaving 19 bases between. CDR3 length: 18 amino acids. The CDR3, as DNA: TGTGCCAGCAGTTTACCCGTAGTTGGGATGCGCCACACCGGGGAGCTGTTTTTT. Translation gives CASSLPVVGMRHTGELFF. Combining the CDR3 with reference TRBV28 and TRBJ2-2 gives the whole variable domain DVKVTQSSRYLVKRTGEKVFLECVQDMDHENMFWYRQDPGLGLRLIYFSYDVKMKEKGDIPEGYSVSREKKERFSLILESASTNQTSMYLCASSLPVVGMRHTGELFFGEGSRLTVL.